This paragraph covers one T cell receptor beta chain sequence. These data come from a study of control samples from healthy donors and cancer patients. CDR1 SGHRS and CDR2 YFSETQ come from the germline V gene. J was trimmed by 6 bases and V by 2 bases; bases with no gene match: 4. The CDR3 runs to 13 residues. Sequencing used immunoSEQ multiplex PCR; TCRdb keeps in-frame clones, though not all of them. The table has 190,000 or so clones, 90% to 95% seen once. The chain joins TRBV5-1 to TRBJ2-7, with 8 bases that match TRBD1. The TCR comes from a man younger than 35 in good health. The sequenced material came from blood. Written as DNA, the CDR3 is TGCGCCAGCAGCTTCGGACAGGGAGGCGAGCAGTACTTC. It translates to CASSFGQGGEQYF. Using reference TRBV5-1 and TRBJ2-7 for the parts outside the CDR3, the full variable domain is KAGVTQTPRYLIKTRGQQVTLSCSPISGHRSVSWYQQTPGQGLQFLFEYFSETQRNKGNFPGRFSGRQFSNSRSEMNVSTLELGDSALYLCASSFGQGGEQYFGPGTRLTVT.